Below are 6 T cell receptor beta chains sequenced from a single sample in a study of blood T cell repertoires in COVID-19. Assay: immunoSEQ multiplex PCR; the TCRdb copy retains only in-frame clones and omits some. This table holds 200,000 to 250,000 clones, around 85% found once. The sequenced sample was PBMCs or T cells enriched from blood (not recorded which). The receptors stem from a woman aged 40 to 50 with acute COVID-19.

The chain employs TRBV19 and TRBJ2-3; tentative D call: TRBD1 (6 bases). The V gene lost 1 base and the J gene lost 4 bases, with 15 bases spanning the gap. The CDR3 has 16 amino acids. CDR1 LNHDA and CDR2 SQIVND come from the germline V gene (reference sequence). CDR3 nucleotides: TGTGCCAGTAGTATAGGGTTACAGGGTCTCGCAGATACGCAGTATTTT. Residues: CASSIGLQGLADTQYF.

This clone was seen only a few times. The CDR3 here is CASSLPGGWQFF. In DNA, the CDR3 is TGTGCCAGCAGCTTACCAGGGGGTTGGCAGTTCTTC. The J gene is TRBJ2-1, the V gene TRBV7-2; 7 bases map to TRBD1. CDR1 SGHTA and CDR2 FQGNSA come from the germline V gene. The CDR3 runs 12 residues. The V gene end was trimmed by 2 bases and the J gene end by 12 bases; junction bases not matched to a gene: 4.

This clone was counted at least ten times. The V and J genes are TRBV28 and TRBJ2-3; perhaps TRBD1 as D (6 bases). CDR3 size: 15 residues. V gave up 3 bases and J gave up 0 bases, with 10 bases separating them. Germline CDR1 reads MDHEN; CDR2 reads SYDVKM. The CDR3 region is CASSFPDSSTDTQYF. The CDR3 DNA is TGTGCCAGCAGTTTCCCGGACAGTAGCACAGATACGCAGTATTTT.

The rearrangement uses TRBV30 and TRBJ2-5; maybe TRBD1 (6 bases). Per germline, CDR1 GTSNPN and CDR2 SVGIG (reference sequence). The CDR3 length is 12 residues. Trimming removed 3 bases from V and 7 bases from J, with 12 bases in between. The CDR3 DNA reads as TGTGCCTGGAGAGGGGAAGGGGGGACCCAGTACTTC. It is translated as CAWRGEGGTQYF. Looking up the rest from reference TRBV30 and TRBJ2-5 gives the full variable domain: SQTIHQWPATLVQPVGSPLSLECTVEGTSNPNLYWYRQAAGRGLQLLFYSVGIGQISSEVPQNLSASRPQDRQFILSSKKLLLSDSGFYLCAWRGEGGTQYFGPGTRLLVL.

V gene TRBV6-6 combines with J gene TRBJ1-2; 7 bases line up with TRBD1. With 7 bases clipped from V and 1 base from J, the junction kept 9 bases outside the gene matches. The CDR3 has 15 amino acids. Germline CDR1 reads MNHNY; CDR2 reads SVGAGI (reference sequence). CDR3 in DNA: TGTGCCAGCACCGACAGGGCCGGGGGTAACTATGGCTACACCTTC. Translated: CASTDRAGGNYGYTF.

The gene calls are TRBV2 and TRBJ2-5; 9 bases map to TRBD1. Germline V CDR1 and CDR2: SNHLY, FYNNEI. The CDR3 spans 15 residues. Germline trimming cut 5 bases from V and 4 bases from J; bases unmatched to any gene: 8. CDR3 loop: CASSHRGRVRETQYF. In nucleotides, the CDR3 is TGTGCCAGCAGTCACAGGGGGCGGGTCAGAGAGACCCAGTACTTC.